The 3 T cell receptor beta chains reported below all come from one sample, sequenced in a study of T cell clonality in common variable immunodeficiency. General study points: Common variable immunodeficiency TCR beta sequences reportedly had fewer deletions and N-nucleotide insertions.

Their antigens are not known. The method was immunoSEQ multiplex PCR; TCRdb's version includes in-frame clones alone and lacks a portion of them. The sample contains about 34,000 clones, none occurring once; more than 25% lies in the top ten. Sequenced input: peripheral blood mononuclear cells. The receptors stem from a human donor with common variable immunodeficiency.

This clone was detected many times. The DNA ends 3 residues before the CDR3 does, and the rest of the CDR3 is filled in from the germline J gene. The V gene is TRBV6-1, the J gene TRBJ2-1; 9 nucleotides line up with TRBD2. The CDR3 sequence is 15 residues long. The trim removed 4 bases at V and 7 bases at J, leaving 8 bases unmatched. In germline, CDR1 is MNHNS, CDR2 SASEGT. CDR3 DNA, as far as it was read: TGTGCCAGCAGTGGACCTAGCGGGATTAGTAATGAG. It yields the protein CASSGPSGISNE. The full CDR3 protein reads CASSGPSGISNEQFF.

As concerns this clone: Read sequence stops 3 residues before the CDR3 end, and the germline J gene provides the missing end. This sequence joins TRBV7-7 and TRBJ2-1, with 7 bases aligning to TRBD2. The trim removed 1 base at V and 8 bases at J, leaving 11 bases unmatched. Germline CDR1 SSHAT, CDR2 FNYEAQ (reference sequence). The CDR3 spans 16 residues. The CDR3 sequence: CASSLGLGLTRDEQFF. Incomplete CDR3 DNA: TGTGCCAGCAGCTTAGGTCTGGGACTAACGAGGGATGAG.

This clone was observed a few times. Read sequence stops 3 residues before the CDR3 end, and the germline J gene provides the missing end. This CDR3 is also generated by other DNA sequences in the sample. The rearrangement joins TRBV5-1 to TRBJ2-6; a weak D match, TRBD2 (7 bases). The CDR3 sequence is 17 residues long. Germline lookup yields CDR1 SGHRS and CDR2 YFSETQ. The V and J ends lost 3 bases and 4 bases respectively, with 17 bases between them. The covered CDR3 bases are TGCGCCAGCAGCTCGGTAGGGGGGGGCGCGGGGGCCAACGTC. Translation gives CASSSVGGGAGANV. The whole CDR3 is CASSSVGGGAGANVLTF.